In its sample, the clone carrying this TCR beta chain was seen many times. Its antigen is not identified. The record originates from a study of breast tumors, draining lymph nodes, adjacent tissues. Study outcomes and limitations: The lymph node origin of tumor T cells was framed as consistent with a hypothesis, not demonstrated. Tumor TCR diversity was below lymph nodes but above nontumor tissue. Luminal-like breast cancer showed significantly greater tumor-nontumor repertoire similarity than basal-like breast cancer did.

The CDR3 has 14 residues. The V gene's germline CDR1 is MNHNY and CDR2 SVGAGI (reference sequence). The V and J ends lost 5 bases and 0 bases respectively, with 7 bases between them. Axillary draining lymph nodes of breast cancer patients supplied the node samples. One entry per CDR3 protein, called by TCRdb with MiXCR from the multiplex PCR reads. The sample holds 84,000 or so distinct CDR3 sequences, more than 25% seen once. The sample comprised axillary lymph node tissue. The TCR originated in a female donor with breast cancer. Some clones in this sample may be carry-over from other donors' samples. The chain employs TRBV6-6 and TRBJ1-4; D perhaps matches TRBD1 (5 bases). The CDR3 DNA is TGTGCCAGCAGTCCCAGGGCAACTAATGAAAAACTGTTTTTT. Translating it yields CASSPRATNEKLFF.